A selection of T cell receptor beta chains follows, all from one sample in a study of human T cells and chemical hapten exposure. TCRdb reprocessed the RACE reads with MiXCR, giving one entry per CDR3 protein. The sample lists fewer than 100,000 distinct CDR3 sequences, about 9.6% seen once, with 2% to 2.5% in the top ten. The sequencing used whole blood, collected in connection with sensitization to the hapten diphenylcyclopropenone (DPC). These receptors originate from a woman aged 40 to 49 with alopecia areata. Some clones in this sample may be carry-over from other donors' samples. Each CDR3 is given with its conserved first and last residue. D genes are given only for firm matches. Some rows mark clone size as missing; the rest say once, few, many or name a class of expanded clone.

V,J,size,D,DNA,CDR3
TRBV18,TRBJ2-1,many,NA,TGTGCCAGCTCCCAAGACCACCTAGCAGGCAATGAGCAGTTCTTC,CASSQDHLAGNEQFF
TRBV9,TRBJ2-3,NA,NA,TGTGCCAGCAGCGTAGATCCAGTTACAGATACGCAGTATTTT,CASSVDPVTDTQYF
TRBV10-3,TRBJ1-5,many,NA,TGTGCCATCAGTGAGTCTCCGGGGGACAATCAGCCCCAGCATTTT,CAISESPGDNQPQHF
TRBV5-4,TRBJ2-1,few,TRBD2,TGTGCCAGCAGCTTAGCAGCGGGGTTTAATAACAATGAGCAGTTCTTC,CASSLAAGFNNNEQFF
TRBV28,TRBJ2-3,many,NA,TGTGCCAGCAGTCCCTTGATGGGAGCAGATACGCAGTATTTT,CASSPLMGADTQYF
TRBV27,TRBJ2-7,few,TRBD2,TGTGCCAGCAGCCTAACCCCCCGGGACTACCCCTACGAGCAGTACTTC,CASSLTPRDYPYEQYF
TRBV4-3,TRBJ2-1,NA,TRBD2,TGCGCCAGCAGCGGAGGCAGCGGGAGGGGCGATGAGCAGTTCTTC,CASSGGSGRGDEQFF
TRBV20-1,TRBJ2-2,few,NA,TGCAGTGCGCAGGTCTTCGGGGAGCTGTTTTTT,CSAQVFGELFF
TRBV28,TRBJ2-5,NA,TRBD1,TGTGCCAGCAAAAGGGGGCGCGCGGAGACCCAGTACTTC,CASKRGRAETQYF
TRBV27,TRBJ2-3,many,NA,TGTGCCAGCAGTACGGAACTAGGGACAGATACGCAGTATTTT,CASSTELGTDTQYF
TRBV7-9,TRBJ1-1,NA,NA,TGTGCCAGCAGCGGATTGCCGGGGAGGAACACTGAAGCTTTCTTT,CASSGLPGRNTEAFF
TRBV6-2/TRBV6-3,TRBJ2-1,many,NA,TGTGCCAGCAGTTCCGTGGACTACAATGAGCAGTTCTTC,CASSSVDYNEQFF